These 15 T cell receptor beta chains came from one sample sequenced in a study of T cells after posttransplantation cyclophosphamide. The protocol was immunoSEQ multiplex PCR, while the TCRdb copy is restricted to in-frame clones and leaves out a portion. The table lists 15,000 to 19,000 clones, roughly 83% of them singletons. Methotrexate plus calcineurin inhibitor accompanied controls' myeloablative marrow transplants; sampling was 1 year later. The sequencing used PBMCs, collected more than 350 days after allogeneic stem cell transplant with calcineurin inhibitor and methotrexate. These TCRs come from a male patient aged 18 to 29 who received an allogeneic stem cell transplant from a related donor, was CMV-positive, and had no GVHD. The graft donor may have contributed some T cells.

About this clone: The germline gene is not matched at one end of the junction; a read error may be the cause. The chain couples TRBV7-3 to TRBJ2-1, with 11 bases matching TRBD1. Germline loops: CDR1 SGHTA, CDR2 FQGTGA. The CDR3 runs to 17 residues. Here the CDR3 reads CASSRGRTGGSDNEQFF. The CDR3 nucleotides read TGTGCCAGCAGCCGAGGAAGGACAGGGGGCTCCGACAATGAGCAGTTCTTC.

In regard to this clone: The junction departs from the called germline gene at one end, perhaps through a read error. The CDR3 bases are TGTGCCAGCTCACCCTTGGGACTAGCGGGACTCTACAGTGAGCAGTTCTTC. Translation gives CASSPLGLAGLYSEQFF. The chain links TRBV18 to TRBJ2-1, with 13 bases fitting TRBD2. The CDR3 is made up of 17 amino acids. Per the germline V gene, CDR1 is KGHSH and CDR2 is LQKENI.

The chain joins TRBV27 to TRBJ2-1; possibly TRBD2 for D (6 bases). Trimming took off 4 bases at V and 4 bases at J, with 17 bases between the two ends. Germline CDR1 and CDR2: MNHEY and SMNVEV (reference sequence). The CDR3 is 16 residues long. CDR3 protein: CASSYGPDREYNEQFF. The CDR3 DNA is TGTGCCAGCAGTTATGGCCCAGACCGGGAGTACAATGAGCAGTTCTTC.

This clone was seen only once. This chain uses TRBV18 with TRBJ2-5, with TRBD2 matching 7 bases. Unmatched junction bases numbered 1, after V lost 3 bases and J lost 3 bases. The CDR3 is 13 residues long. CDR1 and CDR2 (germline): KGHSH, LQKENI. The CDR3 DNA is TGTGCCAGCTCACCCGGACTAGAAGAGACCCAGTACTTC. Translated, it gives CASSPGLEETQYF.

On this clone itself: At one end, the junction sequence differs from germline, possibly due to a read error. V is TRBV5-1 and J is TRBJ2-1; 11 bases are shared with TRBD2. Germline-derived CDR1 and CDR2 are SGHRS and YFSETQ. This CDR3 spans 16 amino acids. CDR3 nucleotide sequence: TGCGCCAGCAGCTCCTTAGCGGGAGGGTCATACAGTGAGCAGTTCTTC. Encoded protein: CASSSLAGGSYSEQFF.

The gene calls are TRBV7-7 and TRBJ2-2, with 10 bases aligning to TRBD2. The V segment lost 0 bases and the J segment 7 bases; nucleotides outside the gene matches: 11. Germline V lookup: CDR1 SSHAT, CDR2 FNYEAQ (reference sequence). This CDR3 contains 18 residues. The CDR3 loop is CASSLAQSSGSQDGELFF. DNA of the CDR3: TGTGCCAGCAGCTTAGCGCAGTCTAGCGGGAGTCAGGACGGGGAGCTGTTTTTT.

The rearrangement uses TRBV6-5 and TRBJ1-6; no clear D. The CDR3 has 15 residues. Germline V gene data show CDR1 as MNHEY and CDR2 as SVGAGI. The ends were cut back, 6 bases at V and 7 bases at J, with 16 bases in the middle. The CDR3 region is CASSPFGAGNSPLHF. The CDR3 DNA follows: TGTGCCAGCAGCCCTTTCGGAGCGGGGAATTCACCCCTCCACTTT.

The chain uses TRBV28 and TRBJ2-2; 7 nucleotides agree with TRBD2. Germline V gene data show CDR1 as MDHEN and CDR2 as SYDVKM. J was trimmed by 2 bases and V by 3 bases; bases with no gene match: 9. The CDR3 is 17 residues long. CDR3 DNA: TGTGCCAGCAGTTTTGGAGGGCGGGGGTATAACACCGGGGAGCTGTTTTTT. This encodes CASSFGGRGYNTGELFF.

The chain carries TRBV4-1 and TRBJ2-7; 13 nucleotides agree with TRBD2. Germline values: CDR1 MGHRA, CDR2 YSYEKL. V was clipped by 1 base and J by 6 bases; unmatched bases: 3. The CDR3 is made up of 15 amino acids. The CDR3 here is CASSQGTSGSLEQYF. Here the CDR3 DNA reads TGCGCCAGCAGCCAAGGGACTAGCGGGAGCCTCGAGCAGTACTTC.

This sequence joins TRBV11-1 and TRBJ2-7, with no clear D. CDR1 and CDR2 from the germline V gene are SGHAT and FQDESV (reference sequence). The CDR3 runs to 13 residues. V gave up 3 bases and J gave up 0 bases, with 6 bases separating them. This CDR3 reads CASSFTDSYEQYF. DNA for the CDR3: TGTGCCAGCAGCTTCACAGACTCCTACGAGCAGTACTTC. Variable domain in full (rest from reference TRBV11-1 and TRBJ2-7): EAEVAQSPRYKITEKSQAVAFWCDPISGHATLYWYRQILGQGPELLVQFQDESVVDDSQLPKDRFSAERLKGVDSTLKIQPAELGDSAMYLCASSFTDSYEQYFGPGTRLTVT.

The rearrangement uses TRBV5-1 and TRBJ1-2; possibly TRBD1 for D (6 bases). The CDR3 loop spans 13 amino acids. Between the trimmed V and J ends, which lost 4 bases and 10 bases, there was a span of 17 bases. Germline loops: CDR1 SGHRS, CDR2 YFSETQ. CDR3 residues: CASSSGQPEAYTF. CDR3 bases: TGCGCCAGCAGCAGTGGACAGCCTGAGGCCTACACCTTC.

Turning to this clone: One end of the junction is discordant with germline, which a read error may explain. The chain employs TRBV15 and TRBJ2-4, with D possibly matching TRBD2 (6 bases). The germline V gene has CDR1 LNHNV and CDR2 YYDKDF (reference sequence). The CDR3 extends over 15 amino acids. For the CDR3, the DNA is TGTGCCACCAGCACGTTAGCGGTCTACAAAAACGTTCAGTACTTC. It translates to CATSTLAVYKNVQYF.

The chain couples TRBV19 to TRBJ1-5; D is perhaps TRBD1 (6 bases). Germline loops: CDR1 LNHDA, CDR2 SQIVND (reference sequence). Trimming pared 7 bases from V and 7 bases from J, leaving 23 bases between. This CDR3 contains 16 residues. The CDR3 DNA sequence: TGTGCCAGTACTAAGAACTCGCGGGGGGCTATGCAGCCCCAGCATTTT. Translation: CASTKNSRGAMQPQHF.

Details on this clone: The sample holds other DNA sequences that translate to the same CDR3. The J gene is TRBJ2-5, the V gene TRBV25-1; D gene unclear. This CDR3 has 10 residues. The germline V gene encodes CDR1 MGHDK and CDR2 SYGVNS. V lost 8 bases and J 2 bases, leaving 3 bases between the germline ends. The DNA for the CDR3 is TGTGCCAGCCGGCAAGAGACCCAGTACTTC. Its translation is CASRQETQYF.

Judged by abundance, this clone is medium-sized (0.01 to 0.1%). The chain employs TRBV28 and TRBJ2-5; D is perhaps TRBD2 (6 bases). Germline V CDR1 and CDR2: MDHEN, SYDVKM. The CDR3 spans 16 residues. Trimming removed 5 bases from V and 3 bases from J, with 19 bases in between. CDR3 amino acids: CASSRTLTGGEETQYF. The CDR3 bases are TGTGCCAGCAGTCGCACCCTTACCGGGGGTGAAGAGACCCAGTACTTC. The whole variable domain, remainder taken from reference TRBV28 and TRBJ2-5, is DVKVTQSSRYLVKRTGEKVFLECVQDMDHENMFWYRQDPGLGLRLIYFSYDVKMKEKGDIPEGYSVSREKKERFSLILESASTNQTSMYLCASSRTLTGGEETQYFGPGTRLLVL.